This TCR beta chain was sequenced during a study of blood T cell repertoires in COVID-19. Across the study: COVID-19 samples, acute and convalescent, were from the United States, Italy and Spain. T cells, B-cell-depleted T cells, or PBMCs supplied cDNA or gDNA.

CDR1 is SGHNT and CDR2 is YYREEE in the germline V gene (reference sequence). V lost 4 bases and J lost 5; bases outside the gene matches: 9. CDR3 size: 15 residues. In this sample, this clone turned up once. Per the original data handling: Amplification of reference gene primers provided the estimated nucleated cell counts. Here immunoSEQ multiplex PCR was the method, and the copy in TCRdb shows in-frame clones only, minus some. The D gene and trimming were derived from the DNA, and the V and J assignments and clone size from that table. The sample has 250,000 to 350,000 clones, more than 80% seen once; the top ten hold roughly 6%.

The chain is built from TRBV5-4 and TRBJ2-5, with 9 bases identical to TRBD2. The sequence derives from a woman aged 50 to 60 with COVID-19, enrolled during active disease. The material sequenced was peripheral blood. In nucleotides, the CDR3 is TGTGCCAGCAGCCCGAGGGCGGGAGGGCCGGAGACCCAGTACTTC. Amino acid sequence: CASSPRAGGPETQYF.